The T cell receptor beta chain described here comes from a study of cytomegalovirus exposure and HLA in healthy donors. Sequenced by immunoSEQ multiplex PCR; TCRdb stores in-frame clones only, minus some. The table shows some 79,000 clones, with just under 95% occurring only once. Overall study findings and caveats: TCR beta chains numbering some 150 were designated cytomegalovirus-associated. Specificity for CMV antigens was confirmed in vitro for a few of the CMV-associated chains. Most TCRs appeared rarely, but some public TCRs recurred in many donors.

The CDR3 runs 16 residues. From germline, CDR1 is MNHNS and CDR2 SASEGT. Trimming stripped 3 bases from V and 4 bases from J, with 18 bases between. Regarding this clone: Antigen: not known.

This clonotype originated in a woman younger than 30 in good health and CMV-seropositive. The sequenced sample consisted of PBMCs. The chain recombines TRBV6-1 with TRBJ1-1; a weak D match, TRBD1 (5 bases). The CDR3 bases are TGTGCCAGCAGTGATCCAGGGAAAGCCTTACTCACTGAAGCTTTCTTT. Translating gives CASSDPGKALLTEAFF.